This TCR beta chain was captured in a study of shared clonotypes between healthy human individuals. Study overall: A donor's plate count was three for CD4 naive and three for CD4 memory; CD8 naive had two and CD8 memory one. Study-wide results and limits: Generation probabilities of non-shared clonotypes were lower (relative to those shared by all four donors).

Deep-level assay runs were performed. Sequencing used immunoSEQ multiplex PCR; TCRdb keeps in-frame clones, though not all of them. The sample holds about 1.5 million clones, roughly 96% seen once. On this clone itself: Its specificity is not known.

Germline CDR1 reads MNHNS; CDR2 reads SASEGT. This CDR3 contains 18 residues. Trimming took off 0 bases at V and 4 bases at J, with 19 bases between the two ends. J is TRBJ2-1 and V is TRBV6-1; tentative D call: TRBD2 (6 bases). This receptor was taken from a man aged 30 to 45 in good health. Sequencing was carried out using naive CD4+ T cells sorted from blood. Subset in this sample: CD45RA+ positively selected. CDR3 amino acids: CASSEAHSRDSRYNEQFF. The CDR3 DNA reads as TGTGCCAGCAGTGAAGCGCACTCCAGGGACTCGAGGTACAATGAGCAGTTCTTC.